The clone carrying this T cell receptor (beta chain) has a single count. Its antigen is undetermined. This sample is drawn from a study of shared clonotypes between healthy human individuals. General study results and limits: It was anticipated that sequencing depth would influence how many clonotypes donors shared. Non-shared clonotypes showed lower generation probabilities than clonotypes common to all four donors.

Sequencing was performed with immunoSEQ multiplex PCR; in TCRdb, only in-frame clones are kept and a portion is missing. The repertoire holds fewer than 2.5 million clones, with 93% as singletons. Caucasian adults residing in Nashville, Tennessee made up all the donors. The CDR3 covers 17 residues. From germline, CDR1 is SNHLY and CDR2 FYNNEI. With 6 bases removed from V and 4 bases from J, the gap between germline ends came to 24 bases. This receptor was taken from a young man in good health. Some clones in this sample may be carry-over from other donors' samples. The gene calls are TRBV2 and TRBJ1-2, with D possibly TRBD1 on 5 matching bases. Sequencing was performed on naive CD4+ T cells from PBMCs. The sample's subset: CD45RA+ positively selected. The CDR3 bases are TGTGCCAGCAGGACCCGCCGACAGCGGCCTGACGTCTATGGCTACACCTTC. It translates to CASRTRRQRPDVYGYTF.